Listed here is a single T cell receptor beta chain. Original analysis: Nucleated cell number was recorded as an estimate derived from reference gene primer amplification. Sequenced by immunoSEQ multiplex PCR; TCRdb stores in-frame clones only, minus some. The V and J calls and clone size are taken from that table; D and trimming were inferred from the DNA. The table shows about 160,000 clones, with around 84% occurring only once. These data are taken from a study of blood T cell repertoires in COVID-19. Across the study: Both acute and convalescent COVID-19 samples were obtained from the United States, Italy and Spain. Sample material is recorded as cDNA or gDNA derived from T cells, B-cell-depleted T cells, or PBMCs.

Germline V gives CDR1 SEHNR, CDR2 FQNEAQ (reference sequence). Trimming stripped 1 base from V and 0 bases from J, with 6 bases between. This CDR3 spans 15 amino acids. The chain links TRBV7-9 to TRBJ1-4; tentatively, D is TRBD1 (6 bases). The TCR sequence derives from a man aged 35 to 55 with acute or convalescent COVID-19. Sequencing input: peripheral blood. CDR3 DNA: TGTGCCAGCAGCTTAGACAGGGCAACTAATGAAAAACTGTTTTTT. Protein sequence: CASSLDRATNEKLFF.